The 4 T cell receptor beta chains below were found in one sample sequenced in a study of blood T cell repertoires in COVID-19. Method: immunoSEQ multiplex PCR; TCRdb's copy keeps in-frame clones and lacks some. Altogether approximately 160,000 clones are present, approximately 88% being singletons, with the ten largest covering roughly 15%. Sequencing was carried out using peripheral blood. The receptors stem from a man aged 18-30 years with active or convalescent COVID-19.

The genes are TRBV3-1 (or the pseudogene TRBV3-2) and TRBJ2-2, with a tentative D call TRBD2 (6 bases). Germline CDR1 LGHDT, CDR2 YNNKEL (reference sequence). V was trimmed by 1 base and J by 4 bases, leaving 16 bases between them. The CDR3 spans 17 residues. The CDR3 spells CASSQVGGKLGTGELFF. In DNA, the CDR3 is TGTGCCAGCAGCCAAGTCGGCGGGAAATTAGGCACCGGGGAGCTGTTTTTT.

V is TRBV5-1 and J is TRBJ1-1; 8 bases map to TRBD1. The CDR3 has 16 residues. V shed 0 bases and J 2 bases; nucleotides not matched to a gene: 6. The germline CDR1 and CDR2 sequences are SGHRS and YFSETQ. The CDR3 region has the DNA TGCGCCAGCAGCTTGGACCTGGACAGGGTCAACACTGAAGCTTTCTTT. Encoded protein: CASSLDLDRVNTEAFF.

This clone has just one count. The V call is TRBV18, the J call TRBJ1-1; 7 positions match TRBD1. The length of the CDR3 is 15 residues. Germline assignment: CDR1 KGHSH and CDR2 LQKENI. V was pared by 4 bases and J by 3 bases, with 8 bases of the junction left unmatched. The CDR3 sequence is CASSLEQGTYTEAFF. For the CDR3, the DNA is TGTGCCAGCTCACTGGAACAGGGGACATACACTGAAGCTTTCTTT.

The CDR3 coding sequence is TGTGCCAGCAGCTTACCCCGTACCCCGACAGGGTGGGGAACCGAGCAGTACTTC. Translating it yields CASSLPRTPTGWGTEQYF. The V gene is TRBV7-2, the J gene TRBJ2-7; TRBD1 matches at 7 bases. CDR1 and CDR2 (germline): SGHTA, FQGNSA. The CDR3 runs to 18 residues. V lost 2 bases and J lost 6; bases outside the gene matches: 19.